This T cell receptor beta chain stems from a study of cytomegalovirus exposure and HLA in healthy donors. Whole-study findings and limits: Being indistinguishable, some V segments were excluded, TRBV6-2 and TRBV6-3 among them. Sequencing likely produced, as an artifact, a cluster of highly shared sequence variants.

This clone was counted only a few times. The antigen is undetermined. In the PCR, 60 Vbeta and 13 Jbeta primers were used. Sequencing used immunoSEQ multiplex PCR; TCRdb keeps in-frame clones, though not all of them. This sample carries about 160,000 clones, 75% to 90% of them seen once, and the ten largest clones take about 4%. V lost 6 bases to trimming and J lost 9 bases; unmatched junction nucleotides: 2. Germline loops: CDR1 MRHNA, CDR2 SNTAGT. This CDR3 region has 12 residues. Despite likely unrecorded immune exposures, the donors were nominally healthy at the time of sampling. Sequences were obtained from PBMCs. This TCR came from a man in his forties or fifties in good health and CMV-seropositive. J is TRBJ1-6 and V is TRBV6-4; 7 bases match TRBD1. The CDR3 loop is CASRTGSSPLHF. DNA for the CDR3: TGTGCCAGCAGGACAGGGTCTTCACCCCTCCACTTT.